This T cell receptor beta chain was sequenced during a study of blood T cells in healthy people across ages. Note on this clonotype: Its matching antigen is unknown.

The J segment lost 3 bases and the V segment lost 6 bases, leaving 8 bases of the junction unmatched. Germline CDR1 SNHLY, CDR2 FYNNEI. This CDR3 is built from 15 residues. General study results and limits: Higher diversity, along with more naive CD4+ cells, distinguished long-lived donors from aged donors.

The authors ran a second PCR of about 7 to 12 cycles using a sample-barcoded 5' primer and a J-beta primer mix. TCRdb re-called the 5' RACE reads through MiXCR, storing one row per CDR3 protein. Counted here are over 300,000 distinct CDR3 sequences, over 45% occurring once; the ten biggest clones make up under 65%. The rearrangement links TRBV2 to TRBJ2-5, with TRBD1 matching 9 bases. Sequencing input: blood. This clonotype was sampled from a man between 60 and 75 years old in good health. The CDR3 DNA reads TGTGCCAGCAGGGCACAGGGGGCGCTGAAAGAGACCCAGTACTTC. Its translation: CASRAQGALKETQYF.